This note documents a single T cell receptor (beta chain) sequence. The entry originates in a study of blood T cells in healthy people across ages. This CDR3 is built from 15 residues. V dropped 6 bases and J dropped 8; count of bases not matched to a gene: 11. In germline, CDR1 is SNHLY, CDR2 FYNNEI. It was with a sample-barcoded 5' primer and a J-beta primer mix that a second PCR of about 6 to 12 cycles was run. MiXCR was run by TCRdb on the 5' RACE reads, yielding one entry per CDR3 protein. The table includes roughly 1,100,000 distinct CDR3 sequences, approximately 25% detected once. In addition, the sample was reused for a study of T cells of mothers and their children.

The V and J genes are TRBV2 and TRBJ1-4, with TRBD1 matching 8 bases. This receptor was identified in a girl aged 2 to 10 in good health. The sequencing input was blood. The CDR3 DNA reads as TGTGCCAGCAGCGAACAGGGGGGGTGGGAAGAAAAACTGTTTTTT. It specifies CASSEQGGWEEKLFF.